One sample yielded the 12 T cell receptor beta chains listed below, sequenced in a study of blood T cell repertoires in COVID-19. Assay: immunoSEQ multiplex PCR; the TCRdb copy retains only in-frame clones and omits some. The sample lists under 400,000 clones; 87% were seen once. The source material was peripheral blood. Receptors were obtained from a woman in her twenties or thirties with COVID-19, enrolled during active disease.

The chain combines TRBV18 with TRBJ2-7, with D unclear. CDR3 length equals 14 residues. The germline CDR1 and CDR2 sequences are KGHSH and LQKENI. With 3 bases removed from V and 1 base from J, the gap between germline ends came to 10 bases. The CDR3 bases are TGTGCCAGCTCACCCAACGCGAGGTCCTACGAGCAGTACTTC. Protein: CASSPNARSYEQYF.

CDR3 nucleotides: TGTGCCAGCAGCTCGGGACTAGCGGGCGACATGGATACGCAGTATTTT. This sequence encodes CASSSGLAGDMDTQYF. The genes are TRBV5-4 and TRBJ2-3; 12 bases are a match to TRBD2. CDR3 size: 16 residues. Germline V CDR1 and CDR2: SGHNT, YYREEE (reference sequence). The J segment lost 6 bases and the V segment lost 3 bases, leaving 8 bases of the junction unmatched. The full variable domain, in which reference TRBV5-4 and TRBJ2-3 provide the parts outside the CDR3, is ETGVTQSPTHLIKTRGQQVTLRCSSQSGHNTVSWYQQALGQGPQFIFQYYREEENGRGNFPPRFSGLQFPNYSSELNVNALELDDSALYLCASSSGLAGDMDTQYFGPGTRLTVL.

This chain links TRBV11-2 with TRBJ2-7; 8 bases are a match to TRBD1. Germline V CDR1 and CDR2: SGHAT, FQNNGV. V was clipped by 4 bases and J by 0 bases; unmatched bases: 5. The CDR3 runs 15 residues. The CDR3 sequence: CASSSDRGSSYEQYF. CDR3 nucleotide sequence: TGTGCCAGCAGCTCCGACAGGGGAAGCTCCTACGAGCAGTACTTC. The whole variable domain, filled in from reference TRBV11-2 and TRBJ2-7, reads EAGVAQSPRYKIIEKRQSVAFWCNPISGHATLYWYQQILGQGPKLLIQFQNNGVVDDSQLPKDRFSAERLKGVDSTLKIQPAKLEDSAVYLCASSSDRGSSYEQYFGPGTRLTVT.

CDR3 amino acids: CASSVLAVGLTDTQYF. The CDR3 DNA reads as TGTGCCAGCAGTGTTCTAGCGGTGGGGCTCACAGATACGCAGTATTTT. The genes are TRBV6-1 and TRBJ2-3; TRBD2 matches at 7 bases. V was pared by 4 bases and J by 2 bases, with 9 bases of the junction left unmatched. In germline, CDR1 is MNHNS, CDR2 SASEGT. This CDR3 has 16 residues.

The V and J genes are TRBV6-5 and TRBJ2-1; a possible D gene is TRBD2 (5 bases). Trimming took off 6 bases at V and 0 bases at J, with 9 bases between the two ends. Germline V CDR1 and CDR2: MNHEY, SVGAGI. The CDR3 is 14 amino acids. The CDR3 reads CASSTRGSYNEQFF. CDR3 sequence (DNA): TGTGCCAGCAGCACCCGGGGCTCCTACAATGAGCAGTTCTTC.

The gene calls are TRBV3-1 (or the pseudogene TRBV3-2) and TRBJ2-7; 8 bases are a match to TRBD1. The CDR3 runs 13 residues. The germline gives CDR1 LGHDT, CDR2 YNNKEL (reference sequence). V shed 4 bases and J 4 bases; nucleotides not matched to a gene: 3. The DNA of the CDR3 is TGTGCCAGCAGCCCGGGACAGGTATACGAGCAGTACTTC. Its protein is CASSPGQVYEQYF.

For the CDR3, the DNA is TGCGCCAGCAGCCTGGGACAGGATTACAATGAGCAGTTCTTC. Translated, it gives CASSLGQDYNEQFF. The chain has TRBV5-1 and TRBJ2-1, with 8 nucleotides matching TRBD1. V gave up 4 bases and J gave up 4 bases; unmatched junction bases: 4. The CDR3 sequence is 14 residues long. The germline CDR1 and CDR2 sequences are SGHRS and YFSETQ.

J is TRBJ1-3 and V is TRBV7-2; no reliable D call. The CDR3 consists of 15 residues. The V and J ends lost 4 bases and 2 bases respectively, with 12 bases between them. Germline V gene data show CDR1 as SGHTA and CDR2 as FQGNSA. The CDR3 loop is CASSSPNSPGNTIYF. CDR3 DNA: TGTGCCAGCAGCTCACCGAACTCCCCTGGAAACACCATATATTTT.

The CDR3 spells CASSQGVPRETYEQYF. The CDR3 DNA reads TGCGCCAGCAGTCAAGGGGTCCCCAGGGAAACCTACGAGCAGTACTTC. This chain uses TRBV23-1 with TRBJ2-7, with D possibly being TRBD1 (5 bases). TRBV23-1 has ORF status, its function being uncertain. V gave up 2 bases and J gave up 2 bases, with 16 bases separating them. The CDR3 contains 16 residues.

The rearrangement uses TRBV24-1 and TRBJ2-1; 13 nucleotides agree with TRBD2. V trimming: 5 bases; J trimming: 4 bases; junction bases outside the gene matches: 7. The CDR3 runs to 17 residues. Looked up from germline, CDR1 is KGHDR and CDR2 is SFDVKD. This CDR3 reads CATSARPGLAGYNEQFF. CDR3 nucleotide sequence: TGTGCCACCAGTGCCCGGCCGGGACTAGCGGGGTACAATGAGCAGTTCTTC.

V gene TRBV6-5 combines with J gene TRBJ2-1; tentative D call: TRBD1 (5 bases). The length of the CDR3 is 13 residues. Trimming stripped 0 bases from V and 8 bases from J, with 8 bases between. The V gene's germline CDR1 is MNHEY and CDR2 SVGAGI. The CDR3 nucleotides read TGTGCCAGCAGTTACTCCGACAGTCATGAGCAGTTCTTC. This translates into CASSYSDSHEQFF.

V is TRBV7-9 and J is TRBJ2-3, with D tentatively TRBD2 (5 bases). The germline CDR1 and CDR2 sequences are SEHNR and FQNEAQ (reference sequence). The CDR3 loop spans 14 amino acids. V was clipped by 0 bases and J by 1 base, with 5 bases between them. The CDR3 loop reads CASSLAGGTDTQYF. The CDR3 bases are TGTGCCAGCAGCTTAGCCGGGGGCACAGATACGCAGTATTTT.